This T cell receptor beta chain was identified in a study of shared clonotypes between healthy human individuals. V was clipped by 6 bases and J by 2 bases, with 14 bases between them. Per the germline V gene, CDR1 is LNHDA and CDR2 is SQIVND (reference sequence). The CDR3 consists of 14 residues. Study-wide findings and caveats: It was observed that around 5% of naive CD4 clonotypes were shared across a handful of donors.

Once extracted for a subset, genomic DNA was divided evenly among several immunoSEQ plates. Each replicate PCR on the sorted subsets used about 220 ng DNA (around 31,000 T cell genomes). Produced via immunoSEQ multiplex PCR; TCRdb's table is partial and in-frame only. The sample includes 2 million to 2.5 million clones, roughly 93% of them seen just once. Of note for this clone: As yet, its antigen is unknown.

Donors were Caucasian adults residing in Nashville, Tennessee, USA. This clonotype originated in a man aged 18 to 29 in good health. Some clones in this sample may be carry-over from other donors' samples. This rearrangement joins TRBV19 to TRBJ2-7; no clear D gene. The sequencing sample was made of naive CD4+ T cells from PBMCs. This sample's subset: CD45RA+ positively selected. CDR3 residues: CASSNARIPYEQYF. In DNA form, the CDR3 reads TGTGCCAGTAGCAACGCCAGGATCCCCTACGAGCAGTACTTC.